These 28 T cell receptor beta chains came from one sample sequenced in a study of early T cells in non-severe SARS-CoV-2 infection. TCRdb reanalysed the 5' RACE reads using MiXCR and keeps one entry per CDR3 protein. The profile shows roughly 63,000 distinct CDR3 sequences, 10% to 15% of them singletons. Sequenced sample: whole blood. These receptors came from an adult who was a healthcare worker with PCR-confirmed SARS-CoV-2 infection or an uninfected control (not recorded which).

This clonotype appeared many times. The J gene is TRBJ2-1, the V gene TRBV24-1, with D perhaps TRBD2 (6 bases). The CDR3 extends over 15 amino acids. The V gene's germline CDR1 is KGHDR and CDR2 SFDVKD. Trimming pared 5 bases from V and 6 bases from J, leaving 16 bases between. CDR3 sequence: CATSAQVTSGNEQFF. CDR3 coding DNA: TGTGCCACCAGTGCCCAAGTGACTAGTGGCAATGAGCAGTTCTTC.

This clonotype was observed at least ten times. The V call is TRBV10-3, the J call TRBJ2-7; TRBD1 might be the D (6 bases). Germline V lookup: CDR1 ENHRY, CDR2 SYGVKD. Trimming shortened V by 7 bases and J by 2 bases, and 9 bases separated the two germline ends. The CDR3 sequence is 12 residues long. CDR3 sequence (DNA): TGTGCCATCAATCAGGGGACCTACGAGCAGTACTTC. This codes for CAINQGTYEQYF.

This chain uses TRBV2 with TRBJ1-5; D is ambiguous. This CDR3 contains 18 residues. CDR1 and CDR2 (germline): SNHLY, FYNNEI. With 2 bases removed from V and 4 bases from J, the gap between germline ends came to 21 bases. The CDR3 region is CASSESDTATKPNQPQHF. The DNA for the CDR3 is TGTGCCAGCAGTGAATCGGATACAGCAACAAAACCTAATCAGCCCCAGCATTTT. Combining the CDR3 with reference TRBV2 and TRBJ1-5 gives the whole variable domain EPEVTQTPSHQVTQMGQEVILRCVPISNHLYFYWYRQILGQKVEFLVSFYNNEISEKSEIFDDQFSVERPDGSNFTLKIRSTKLEDSAMYFCASSESDTATKPNQPQHFGDGTRLSIL.

The chain links TRBV6-6 to TRBJ1-1; D unclear. CDR3 length: 12 residues. Trimming pared 0 bases from V and 4 bases from J, leaving 3 bases between. The V gene's germline CDR1 is MNHNY and CDR2 SVGAGI (reference sequence). For the CDR3, the DNA is TGTGCCAGCAGTTACTCTCCCACTGAAGCTTTCTTT. Translating it yields CASSYSPTEAFF.

This clonotype was seen a handful of times. V is TRBV13 and J is TRBJ2-2, with D uncertain. Germline V gene data show CDR1 as PRHDT and CDR2 as FYEKMQ (reference sequence). This CDR3 has 12 residues. The V and J ends lost 7 bases and 7 bases respectively, with 10 bases between them. CDR3 region: CASMTPGGELFF. CDR3 bases: TGTGCCAGCATGACCCCCGGCGGGGAGCTGTTTTTT.

The gene calls are TRBV19 and TRBJ2-3, with D perhaps matching TRBD2 (5 bases). Looked up from germline, CDR1 is LNHDA and CDR2 is SQIVND (reference sequence). This CDR3 is 15 amino acids long. The germline V and J ends were trimmed by 9 bases and 2 bases, with 18 bases remaining between them. The CDR3 bases are TGTGCCAGCCGGGGAACTAGTGCTCCCACAGATACGCAGTATTTT. Protein sequence: CASRGTSAPTDTQYF.

In its sample, this clonotype was seen many times. The chain recombines TRBV20-1 with TRBJ2-3; D ambiguous. The V end was cut by 0 bases, the J end by 6 bases, with 7 bases between. Germline V gives CDR1 DFQATT, CDR2 SNEGSKA (reference sequence). There are 12 residues in the CDR3. The CDR3 region has the DNA TGCAGTGCTAGAGATACTGGGGATACGCAGTATTTT. Protein product: CSARDTGDTQYF.

This clonotype was detected ten times or more. The chain couples TRBV5-1 to TRBJ1-1, with a possible D match to TRBD1 (5 bases). The V end lost 4 bases, the J end lost 1 base, and 20 bases lay between the germline ends. CDR1 and CDR2 from the germline V gene are SGHRS and YFSETQ. The CDR3 totals 17 residues. CDR3 sequence (DNA): TGCGCCAGCAGCCATTATGTCCGGGACTCCTGGAACACTGAAGCTTTCTTT. The encoded protein is CASSHYVRDSWNTEAFF.

This clonotype was recorded many times. The genes are TRBV6-5 and TRBJ2-5; 9 positions agree with TRBD2. In germline, CDR1 is MNHEY, CDR2 SVGAGI. The trim removed 6 bases at V and 5 bases at J, leaving 4 bases unmatched. The CDR3 is 13 amino acids. The CDR3: CASREGLAETQYF. The CDR3 DNA is TGTGCCAGCAGGGAGGGACTAGCTGAGACCCAGTACTTC.

This clonotype was detected ten times or more. The J gene is TRBJ1-6, the V gene TRBV2, with D maybe TRBD1 (6 bases). Germline V gene lookup returns CDR1 SNHLY and CDR2 FYNNEI. This CDR3 region has 12 residues. The V and J ends lost 10 bases and 7 bases respectively, with 11 bases between them. CDR3 nucleotides: TGTGCCACCACAGGGAGCAATTCACCCCTCCACTTT. Translated: CATTGSNSPLHF.

This clonotype was observed at least ten times. The chain is built from TRBV14 and TRBJ2-1, with 8 bases fitting TRBD1. Germline trimming cut 0 bases from V and 7 bases from J; bases unmatched to any gene: 8. Germline lookup yields CDR1 SGHDN and CDR2 FVKESK. The CDR3 loop spans 16 amino acids. The CDR3 region has the DNA TGTGCCAGCAGCCAAGATACAGGACAGGGATCAAATGAGCAGTTCTTC. This codes for CASSQDTGQGSNEQFF.

This clonotype was seen at least ten times. The V call is TRBV6-2 or TRBV6-3, the J call TRBJ1-1, with D unresolved. Trimming took off 0 bases at V and 6 bases at J, with 11 bases between the two ends. The length of the CDR3 is 14 residues. Germline CDR1 is MNHEY and CDR2 is SVGEGT. CDR3 in DNA: TGTGCCAGCAGTTACTCGACTCCGGGCCCTGAAGCTTTCTTT. It encodes CASSYSTPGPEAFF.

This clonotype was seen at least ten times. V gene TRBV7-9 combines with J gene TRBJ1-1; D is perhaps TRBD1 (6 bases). Per the germline V gene, CDR1 is SEHNR and CDR2 is FQNEAQ (reference sequence). The CDR3 runs to 14 residues. V shed 4 bases and J shed 3 bases, with 12 bases lying between them. The DNA for the CDR3 is TGTGCCAGCAGCTCGACAGGCGGAGACACTGAAGCTTTCTTT. Its translation: CASSSTGGDTEAFF.

At least ten counts were recorded for this clonotype. The chain employs TRBV11-1 and TRBJ2-1, with 7 bases matching TRBD2. This CDR3 is 13 amino acids long. The junction had 8 bases not matched to a gene; V was cut back by 5 bases and J by 10 bases. The germline V gene has CDR1 SGHAT and CDR2 FQDESV (reference sequence). The DNA for the CDR3 is TGTGCCAGCAGCCTGGACGGCGGGGGAGAGCAGTTCTTC. Amino acid sequence: CASSLDGGGEQFF. Complete variable domain (other parts from reference TRBV11-1 and TRBJ2-1): EAEVAQSPRYKITEKSQAVAFWCDPISGHATLYWYRQILGQGPELLVQFQDESVVDDSQLPKDRFSAERLKGVDSTLKIQPAELGDSAMYLCASSLDGGGEQFFGPGTRLTVL.

This clonotype qualifies as medium-sized (0.01 to 0.1%). This chain joins TRBV5-4 and TRBJ1-1; D gene ambiguous. V was trimmed by 4 bases and J by 8 bases, leaving 18 bases between them. The germline gives CDR1 SGHNT, CDR2 YYREEE (reference sequence). The CDR3 consists of 14 residues. CDR3 protein: CASSRAAGGTEAFF. In nucleotides, the CDR3 is TGTGCCAGCAGCCGGGCGGCAGGCGGCACGGAAGCTTTCTTT.

This sequence joins TRBV20-1 and TRBJ1-2; D call uncertain. The V and J ends lost 0 bases and 2 bases respectively, with 10 bases between them. The CDR3 covers 14 residues. Germline CDR1 reads DFQATT; CDR2 reads SNEGSKA (reference sequence). The CDR3, as DNA: TGCAGTGCTAGAGATCCAGAGGTCAACTATGGCTACACCTTC. Translation gives CSARDPEVNYGYTF.

This clonotype has ten or more counts. CDR3 nucleotides: TGTGCCAGCAGTTACAGTAGGGAGAACACTGAAGCTTTCTTT. Protein: CASSYSRENTEAFF. V gene TRBV6-6 combines with J gene TRBJ1-1; unclear D gene. The CDR3 has 14 amino acids. Per germline, CDR1 MNHNY and CDR2 SVGAGI (reference sequence). V was pared by 2 bases and J by 1 base, with 8 bases between.

This clonotype was seen only a few times. This sequence joins TRBV30 and TRBJ1-2; 7 bases fit TRBD1. V shed 0 bases and J 4 bases; nucleotides not matched to a gene: 8. Germline assignment: CDR1 GTSNPN and CDR2 SVGIG (reference sequence). The CDR3 is made up of 15 amino acids. The CDR3 sequence: CAWSVRTGVAYGYTF. CDR3 sequence (DNA): TGTGCCTGGAGTGTTCGTACAGGGGTCGCCTATGGCTACACCTTC.

This clonotype was detected many times. The chain has TRBV20-1 and TRBJ1-6; no clear D gene. The germline gives CDR1 DFQATT, CDR2 SNEGSKA (reference sequence). This CDR3 region has 13 residues. V was clipped by 3 bases and J by 6 bases, with 9 bases between them. Here the CDR3 reads CSASPGINSPLHF. The CDR3 DNA sequence: TGCAGTGCTAGCCCAGGAATTAATTCACCCCTCCACTTT.

This clonotype showed up just a few times. The rearrangement uses TRBV10-3 and TRBJ2-7, with TRBD2 identical over 9 bases. Unmatched junction bases numbered 14, after V lost 2 bases and J lost 6 bases. Germline values: CDR1 ENHRY, CDR2 SYGVKD. The CDR3 runs to 17 residues. The DNA of the CDR3 is TGTGCCATCAGTGAGCCAACCCACCTAGCGGGGAACGCCGAGCAGTACTTC. It codes for CAISEPTHLAGNAEQYF.

The V call is TRBV7-3, the J call TRBJ2-2; D tentatively fits TRBD1 or TRBD2 (5 bases each). The CDR3 is made up of 16 amino acids. Trimming took off 4 bases at V and 0 bases at J, with 12 bases between the two ends. Germline CDR1 reads SGHTA; CDR2 reads FQGTGA. The CDR3 DNA reads as TGTGCCAGCAGCTCCGCCGGGACGGCGAACACCGGGGAGCTGTTTTTT. Translated, it gives CASSSAGTANTGELFF.

This clonotype was seen ten or more times. An end of the junction does not agree with germline; a read error may underlie this. This chain links TRBV6-6 with TRBJ1-1; D is uncertain. CDR3 length: 13 residues. Germline assignment: CDR1 MNHNY and CDR2 SVGAGI (reference sequence). This CDR3 is CASSYIVNTEVFF. In DNA form, the CDR3 reads TGTGCCAGCAGTTATATCGTGAACACTGAAGTTTTCTTT.

This clonotype has a handful of counts. The V gene is TRBV10-1, the J gene TRBJ2-2; the D gene is possibly TRBD2 (5 bases). Germline V gene data show CDR1 as WNHNN and CDR2 as SYGVQD (reference sequence). This CDR3 has 13 amino acids. The V end lost 6 bases, the J end lost 5 bases, and 10 bases lay between the germline ends. The DNA for the CDR3 is TGCGCCAGCAGCGGGGTCGGAACCGGGGAGCTGTTTTTT. Translating gives CASSGVGTGELFF.

This clonotype was detected many times. The gene calls are TRBV6-5 and TRBJ2-7; TRBD1 matches at 8 bases. Germline V CDR1 and CDR2: MNHEY, SVGAGI. The V segment lost 0 bases and the J segment 1 base; nucleotides outside the gene matches: 2. This CDR3 spans 15 amino acids. This CDR3 is CASSYSGTGSYEQYF. The CDR3 DNA is TGTGCCAGCAGTTACTCGGGGACAGGTTCCTACGAGCAGTACTTC.

This clonotype was detected ten times or more. In nucleotides, the CDR3 is TGCGCCAGCAGCGGATTAGCGGGGAAAGAGACCCAGTACTTC. Translated: CASSGLAGKETQYF. This chain links TRBV5-1 with TRBJ2-5; 8 bases align to TRBD2. The V segment lost 4 bases and the J segment 3 bases; nucleotides outside the gene matches: 5. CDR1 and CDR2 from the germline V gene are SGHRS and YFSETQ. The CDR3 sequence is 14 residues long.

For this clonotype: This may stem from a read error, because a much larger clone lies one nucleotide away. The rearrangement links TRBV2 to TRBJ2-3; D remains ambiguous. CDR1 SNHLY and CDR2 FYNNEI come from the germline V gene. The CDR3 loop spans 13 amino acids. The CDR3 sequence: CVSNAPRTDTQYF. DNA for the CDR3: TGTGTCAGCAATGCTCCCCGCACAGATACGCAGTATTTT.

The chain employs TRBV6-2 or TRBV6-3 and TRBJ2-4; 7 bases line up with TRBD1. The CDR3 has 16 amino acids. V lost 5 bases and J lost 6; bases outside the gene matches: 13. The V gene's germline CDR1 is MNHEY and CDR2 SVGEGT. The CDR3 coding sequence is TGTGCCAGCAGTGCCTACACAGGGGAAAGGAGAAACATTCAGTACTTC. It translates to CASSAYTGERRNIQYF.

This clonotype was counted a few times. The V call is TRBV5-1, the J call TRBJ2-5; TRBD2 aligns across 9 bases. V lost 4 bases to trimming and J lost 1 base; unmatched junction nucleotides: 2. This CDR3 contains 14 residues. Germline V lookup: CDR1 SGHRS, CDR2 YFSETQ. CDR3 sequence (DNA): TGCGCCAGCAGCCCTAGCGGGGCCCAAGAGACCCAGTACTTC. It encodes CASSPSGAQETQYF.